This is a list of T cell receptor beta chains from one sample in a study of CD8+CD57+ T cells in acquired aplastic anemia. TCRdb called the reads again in MiXCR, with one record for every CDR3 protein. The table has some 170,000 distinct CDR3 sequences, around 48% seen once. The source material was sorted CD4+, CD8+, or CD8+CD57+ T cells (not recorded which) from PBMCs. The source of these receptors is a human donor with aplastic anemia. CDR3s include the opening cysteine and the closing phenylalanine or tryptophan.

cdr3_aa v_call
CASSLAPQSSYNEQFF TRBV5-1
CASSTSGSSYNEQFF TRBV5-1
CGVGEGQMLTGYTF TRBV29-1
CASSLDRNTGELSF TRBV5-1
CASSPREGPRVNEQFF TRBV7-8
CASLPYGKGVAFF TRBV25-1
CSANDHSYEQYF TRBV20-1
CASSLAAGREQYF TRBV5-1
CASSDWRQETQYF TRBV10-2
CASSPPTDTQYF TRBV7-9
CASKPKAGATDTQYF TRBV2
CASSYRGQGRNSPLHF TRBV6-5